A selection of T cell receptor beta chains follows, all from one sample in a study of blood T cell repertoires in COVID-19. Sequencing was performed with immunoSEQ multiplex PCR; in TCRdb, only in-frame clones are kept and a portion is missing. The sample lists 100,000 to 150,000 clones, around 83% occurring once. The sequencing sample was made of peripheral blood. The receptors shown here come from a woman aged 45 to 65 with acute or convalescent COVID-19. CDR3s include the opening cysteine and the closing phenylalanine or tryptophan. The order of the fields is J gene, clone size, V gene, D gene, CDR3 DNA, CDR3 protein. The D gene is left open where the match is weak. Clone size appears in some rows only: once, few, many, or a class for an expanded clone.

TRBJ1-1 | NA | TRBV19 | NA | TGTGCCAGTACCCATTCGCCCAAACTAAACACAATGAACACTGAAGCTTTCTTT | CASTHSPKLNTMNTEAFF
TRBJ1-2 | NA | TRBV30 | NA | TGTGCCTGGAGTGTTTCGAAGGGAGACGTCTATGGCTACACCTTC | CAWSVSKGDVYGYTF
TRBJ1-4 | NA | TRBV5-1 | TRBD1 | TGCGCCAGCAGCCAAAACACCGGACAGGCTAATGAAAAACTGTTTTTT | CASSQNTGQANEKLFF
TRBJ2-1 | NA | TRBV9 | NA | TGTGCCAGCAGCGTAAGGGCAGGGTTCAATGAGCAGTTCTTC | CASSVRAGFNEQFF
TRBJ1-1 | NA | TRBV4-1 | TRBD1 | TGCGCCAGCAGCCACTTGGGACAGGGGTTAACTGAAGCTTTCTTT | CASSHLGQGLTEAFF
TRBJ1-1 | NA | TRBV5-1 | NA | TGCGCCAGCAGCTTGGGAACACCGGGTGAAGCTTTCTTT | CASSLGTPGEAFF
TRBJ1-1 | NA | TRBV6-4 | NA | TGTGCCAGCAGTGAGGAGGGTGGGACTGAAGCTTTCTTT | CASSEEGGTEAFF
TRBJ2-2 | NA | TRBV4-2 | NA | TGTGCCAGCAGCCAAGATCAGGCTAATCGTCCCGGGGAGCTGTTTTTT | CASSQDQANRPGELFF
TRBJ1-1 | NA | TRBV9 | TRBD1 | TGTGCCAGCAGCGCGACGGTGACAGGGGCCCACACTGAAGCTTTCTTT | CASSATVTGAHTEAFF
TRBJ1-2 | NA | TRBV24-1 | NA | TGTGCCACCAGCCCTACGACGAGCGTAGATGGCTACACCTTC | CATSPTTSVDGYTF
TRBJ2-3 | NA | TRBV3-1/TRBV3-2 | NA | TGTGCCAGCAGCCAAGAGGACTCGCGCAGCACAGATACGCAGTATTTT | CASSQEDSRSTDTQYF
TRBJ1-2 | few | TRBV2 | NA | TGTGCCAGCAGGAGGGAGGGCGGCAGGGACTATGGCTACACCTTC | CASRREGGRDYGYTF
TRBJ1-5 | few | TRBV27 | TRBD1 | TGTGCCAGCAGTTCTAGACAGGGGGACCAGCCCCAGCATTTT | CASSSRQGDQPQHF
TRBJ1-2 | NA | TRBV7-8 | NA | TGTGCCAGCAGCCATAGACCGGGACAAGACTATGGCTACACCTTC | CASSHRPGQDYGYTF
TRBJ1-2 | NA | TRBV15 | TRBD1 | TGTGCCACCAGCAGAGAAGGCAGGGGGTATGGCTACACCTTC | CATSREGRGYGYTF
TRBJ2-7 | NA | TRBV29-1 | TRBD1 | TGCAGCGTTGGGACCTATGGACAGGGAAGAAAGTCCTACGAGCAGTACTTC | CSVGTYGQGRKSYEQYF
TRBJ2-7 | NA | TRBV7-9 | TRBD1 | TGTGCCAGCAGCTTCACGACAGGGGGTTTCTCCTACGAGCAGTACTTC | CASSFTTGGFSYEQYF
TRBJ2-7 | NA | TRBV6-1 | NA | TGTGCCAGCAGGGAAGGTTCCGTCTACGAGCAGTACTTC | CASREGSVYEQYF
TRBJ2-3 | NA | TRBV10-1 | NA | TGCGCCAGCAGTGATGGGTCTATGACTAGCACAGATACGCAGTATTTT | CASSDGSMTSTDTQYF
TRBJ1-5 | NA | TRBV7-2 | NA | TGTGCCAGCAGCTGGACAGCAGCCCAGCCCCAGCATTTT | CASSWTAAQPQHF
TRBJ2-6 | NA | TRBV28 | NA | TGTGCCAGCAGTTTCAGGGGTGGGGCCAACGTCCTGACTTTC | CASSFRGGANVLTF
TRBJ1-5 | NA | TRBV28 | TRBD1 | TGTGCCAGCACCTTAGGGGGCAGGGGCAATCAGCCCCAGCATTTT | CASTLGGRGNQPQHF
TRBJ2-1 | NA | TRBV24-1 | NA | TGTGCCACCAGTGATCCCCCAGGAAATGAGCAGTTCTTC | CATSDPPGNEQFF
TRBJ1-3 | NA | TRBV6-5 | NA | TGTGCCAGCAAGGGAGGGATGAGCTCTGGAAACACCATATATTTT | CASKGGMSSGNTIYF
TRBJ1-5 | NA | TRBV6-5 | NA | TGTGCCAGCAGCTGGGCCATCAATCAGCCCCAGCATTTT | CASSWAINQPQHF
TRBJ2-3 | NA | TRBV11-2 | NA | TGTGCCAGCAGCGAACAAGGCAGGGTCACAGATACGCAGTATTTT | CASSEQGRVTDTQYF
TRBJ2-2 | NA | TRBV6-6 | NA | TGTGCCAGCCTTTCAGGGGGGAAGATGACCGGGGAGCTGTTTTTT | CASLSGGKMTGELFF
TRBJ2-7 | once | TRBV5-4 | NA | TGTGCCAGCAGCCGGCCGGGACAAGGGTTCTACGAGCAGTACTTC | CASSRPGQGFYEQYF
TRBJ1-6 | NA | TRBV7-3 | NA | TGTGCCAGCAGCTTCAATAATTCACCCCTCCACTTT | CASSFNNSPLHF